These 23 T cell receptor beta chains share one sample of origin, sequenced in a study of shared clonotypes between healthy human individuals. Here immunoSEQ multiplex PCR was the method, and the copy in TCRdb shows in-frame clones only, minus some. The repertoire holds around 430,000 clones, with 70% to 80% as singletons. Source material: PBMCs. All receptors come from a woman aged 35 to 49 in good health. Some clones in this sample may be carry-over from other donors' samples.

The chain recombines TRBV5-1 with TRBJ2-7, with a tentative D call TRBD1 (6 bases). Germline CDR1 reads SGHRS; CDR2 reads YFSETQ. The germline V and J ends were trimmed by 0 bases and 4 bases, with 17 bases remaining between them. The CDR3 has 16 amino acids. CDR3 residues: CASSLVGSGDGYEQYF. CDR3 sequence (DNA): TGCGCCAGCAGCTTGGTTGGTTCAGGGGATGGATACGAGCAGTACTTC.

A few counts support this clone. This chain connects TRBV7-3 to TRBJ2-2, with 8 positions matching TRBD2. The CDR3 loop spans 16 amino acids. Germline V gene sequence: CDR1 SGHTA, CDR2 FQGTGA. Unmatched junction bases numbered 11, after V lost 5 bases and J lost 6 bases. The CDR3, as DNA: TGTGCCAGCAGCCTCGTAAGCGGGAGTCCTCCCGGGGAGCTGTTTTTT. Translation gives CASSLVSGSPPGELFF.

This chain joins TRBV6-4 and TRBJ1-5; D remains ambiguous. V lost 8 bases and J lost 0, with 14 bases in between. The CDR3 contains 15 residues. Germline CDR1 and CDR2: MRHNA and SNTAGT. The CDR3 coding sequence is TGTGCCAGCTCAGCAGAGCACAGTAGCAATCAGCCCCAGCATTTT. It translates to CASSAEHSSNQPQHF.

The chain couples TRBV19 to TRBJ2-6; tentative D call: TRBD1 (5 bases). Germline assignment: CDR1 LNHDA and CDR2 SQIVND (reference sequence). Trimming removed 5 bases from V and 1 base from J, with 6 bases in between. The CDR3 contains 14 residues. The DNA for the CDR3 is TGTGCCAGTAGTTCAGGGTCTGGGGCCAACGTCCTGACTTTC. This gives the protein CASSSGSGANVLTF.

Points on this clone: The junction departs from germline at one end; a sequencing error may be responsible. The identical CDR3 is also encoded by other nucleotide sequences in the sample. The chain is built from TRBV5-1 and TRBJ2-7, with 10 bases lining up with TRBD2. The CDR3 covers 15 residues. Germline lookup yields CDR1 SGHRS and CDR2 YFSETQ. CDR3 coding DNA: TGCGCCAGCAGCTTGGCGGTAGCGGGAGGATACGAGCAATACTTC. It translates to CASSLAVAGGYEQYF.

This clone has a single count. The CDR3 coding sequence is TGTGCCAGCAGCTTGGAGGGGGCCTCCTACAATGAGCAGTTCTTC. It specifies CASSLEGASYNEQFF. The chain couples TRBV5-5 to TRBJ2-1, with 7 bases that match TRBD1. The CDR3 runs to 15 residues. The trim removed 0 bases at V and 0 bases at J, leaving 0 bases unmatched. CDR1 is SGHKS, CDR2 YYEKEE, per germline (reference sequence).

The rearrangement uses TRBV28 and TRBJ2-7; TRBD2 is a possible D gene (5 bases). There are 15 residues in the CDR3. Germline CDR1 and CDR2: MDHEN and SYDVKM. Trimming took off 5 bases at V and 0 bases at J, with 14 bases between the two ends. The CDR3 DNA reads as TGTGCCAGCAGTCCCCTGACGCGGGCCTCCTACGAGCAGTACTTC. It specifies CASSPLTRASYEQYF.

This chain joins TRBV29-1 and TRBJ2-7; the match to TRBD2 covers 11 bases. This CDR3 spans 15 amino acids. Trimming at V came to 3 bases and at J to 0 bases, leaving 4 bases not matched to a gene. The V gene's germline CDR1 is SQVTM and CDR2 ANQGSEA. CDR3 sequence (DNA): TGCAGCGTTGAGGGGACTAGCGGCAGCTCCTACGAGCAGTACTTC. This gives the protein CSVEGTSGSSYEQYF.

The J gene is TRBJ2-3, the V gene TRBV5-1; the match to TRBD1 covers 10 bases. The CDR3 has 15 residues. J was trimmed by 5 bases and V by 4 bases; bases with no gene match: 7. Germline CDR1 SGHRS, CDR2 YFSETQ. The CDR3 here is CASSGGQGNVDTQYF. CDR3 sequence (DNA): TGCGCCAGCAGCGGGGGACAGGGGAATGTAGATACGCAGTATTTT.

The chain couples TRBV10-1 to TRBJ2-2; tentatively, D is TRBD1 (6 bases). Trimming shortened V by 5 bases and J by 6 bases, and 16 bases separated the two germline ends. The CDR3 consists of 15 residues. Germline values: CDR1 WNHNN, CDR2 SYGVQD (reference sequence). This CDR3 is CASSPGTPPAGELFF. The CDR3 DNA reads as TGCGCCAGCAGTCCCGGGACACCCCCAGCCGGGGAGCTGTTTTTT.

The chain uses TRBV18 and TRBJ1-5; D unclear. Germline assignment: CDR1 KGHSH and CDR2 LQKENI. Between the trimmed V and J ends, which lost 2 bases and 6 bases, there was a span of 8 bases. There are 13 residues in the CDR3. Here the CDR3 reads CASSPDGSQPQHF. CDR3 nucleotide sequence: TGTGCCAGCTCACCAGATGGAAGTCAGCCCCAGCATTTT.

V gene TRBV7-9 combines with J gene TRBJ2-1; 7 positions match TRBD2. The V gene's germline CDR1 is SEHNR and CDR2 FQNEAQ (reference sequence). Trimming took 5 bases from V and 6 from J; bases not matched to a gene: 13. This CDR3 spans 16 amino acids. The CDR3 coding sequence is TGTGCCAGCAGCCCGGGGGGTGGGAGGGCCACCAATGAGCAGTTCTTC. Amino acid sequence: CASSPGGGRATNEQFF.

This rearrangement joins TRBV5-1 to TRBJ2-1; unclear D gene. The CDR3 contains 13 residues. Germline V gives CDR1 SGHRS, CDR2 YFSETQ. Trimming removed 1 base at V and 7 bases at J, with 9 bases between. The CDR3 protein is CASSLPRANEQFF. The CDR3 DNA follows: TGCGCCAGCAGCTTGCCCCGGGCAAATGAGCAGTTCTTC.

This sequence joins TRBV18 and TRBJ2-1; D gene ambiguous. The CDR3 contains 16 residues. Per germline, CDR1 KGHSH and CDR2 LQKENI. V was pared by 3 bases and J by 0 bases, with 12 bases between. CDR3 region: CASSPAIVFSYNEQFF. DNA for the CDR3: TGTGCCAGCTCACCTGCTATCGTGTTCTCCTACAATGAGCAGTTCTTC.

This chain uses TRBV10-3 with TRBJ1-3, with D unresolved. CDR3 size: 15 residues. Per the germline V gene, CDR1 is ENHRY and CDR2 is SYGVKD. V was trimmed by 3 bases and J by 4 bases, leaving 13 bases between them. CDR3 loop: CAISDPTGSGNTIYF. The DNA of the CDR3 is TGTGCCATCAGTGACCCTACCGGGTCCGGAAACACCATATATTTT.

The chain recombines TRBV7-6 with TRBJ1-1; 7 bases match TRBD1. The length of the CDR3 is 16 residues. The ends lost 3 bases at V and 1 base at J; junction bases unmatched: 8. Germline CDR1 SGHVS, CDR2 FNYEAQ. CDR3 region: CASSFSGRGANTEAFF. The DNA of the CDR3 is TGTGCCAGCAGCTTCAGTGGCAGGGGGGCGAACACTGAAGCTTTCTTT.

With regard to this clone: Other nucleotide sequences in the sample specify the same CDR3. This chain links TRBV5-1 with TRBJ2-3, with TRBD2 matching 11 bases. The CDR3 is made up of 16 amino acids. CDR1 is SGHRS and CDR2 is YFSETQ in the germline V gene. The junction had 5 bases not matched to a gene; V was cut back by 5 bases and J by 0 bases. The CDR3 DNA is TGCGCCAGCAGTTCCGGGACTAGCGGAAGCACAGATACGCAGTATTTT. Protein product: CASSSGTSGSTDTQYF.

This clone was detected once. The chain uses TRBV5-1 and TRBJ2-7; D is perhaps TRBD1 or TRBD2 (7 bases each). The CDR3 covers 20 residues. V dropped 1 base and J dropped 2 bases, with 28 bases sitting between them. Germline V CDR1 and CDR2: SGHRS, YFSETQ. As DNA, the CDR3 is TGCGCCAGCAGCTTGAAGAGCCGGGACAGCGGGACCAGCCCCCCCTACGAGCAGTACTTC. Translated, it gives CASSLKSRDSGTSPPYEQYF.

This rearrangement joins TRBV7-3 to TRBJ2-2; 7 bases map to TRBD2. Germline V gives CDR1 SGHTA, CDR2 FQGTGA. This CDR3 comprises 15 residues. With 2 bases clipped from V and 4 bases from J, the junction kept 4 bases outside the gene matches. The CDR3 nucleotides are TGTGCCAGCAGCTTAGTGGCGGGAGTCACCGGGGAGCTGTTTTTT. Translation: CASSLVAGVTGELFF. Full variable domain (missing parts from reference TRBV7-3 and TRBJ2-2): GAGVSQTPSNKVTEKGKYVELRCDPISGHTALYWYRQSLGQGPEFLIYFQGTGAADDSGLPNDRFFAVRPEGSVSTLKIQRTERGDSAVYLCASSLVAGVTGELFFGEGSRLTVL.

CDR3: CASSPPGGLHTEAFF. The CDR3 nucleotides are TGTGCCAGCTCACCTCCAGGGGGGCTTCACACTGAAGCTTTCTTT. The V call is TRBV18, the J call TRBJ1-1; TRBD1 agrees at 7 bases. Trimming at V came to 3 bases and at J to 3 bases, leaving 7 bases not matched to a gene. This CDR3 is built from 15 residues. Germline V gene lookup returns CDR1 KGHSH and CDR2 LQKENI.

The chain combines TRBV16 with TRBJ2-3; no firm D call. The CDR3 has 15 amino acids. Trimming pared 0 bases from V and 0 bases from J, leaving 7 bases between. Germline values: CDR1 KGHSY, CDR2 FQNENV. The CDR3 reads CASSQSMSSTDTQYF. The CDR3 coding sequence is TGTGCCAGCAGCCAATCGATGTCAAGCACAGATACGCAGTATTTT.

The CDR3 spells CASSWQVSPPFAQYF. The DNA of the CDR3 is TGTGCCAGCAGTTGGCAGGTTTCCCCCCCCTTTGCGCAGTATTTT. The rearrangement links TRBV6-5 to TRBJ2-3; D is ambiguous. Germline CDR1 reads MNHEY; CDR2 reads SVGAGI. The germline V and J ends were trimmed by 4 bases and 10 bases, with 21 bases remaining between them. The CDR3 sequence is 15 residues long.

This chain uses TRBV4-1 with TRBJ1-6, with 7 bases fitting TRBD1. Germline loops: CDR1 MGHRA, CDR2 YSYEKL. With 0 bases clipped from V and 5 bases from J, the junction kept 1 base outside the gene matches. The CDR3 is 15 residues long. CDR3 nucleotide sequence: TGCGCCAGCAGCCAAGAACAGGGGAATAATTCACCCCTCCACTTT. It encodes CASSQEQGNNSPLHF.